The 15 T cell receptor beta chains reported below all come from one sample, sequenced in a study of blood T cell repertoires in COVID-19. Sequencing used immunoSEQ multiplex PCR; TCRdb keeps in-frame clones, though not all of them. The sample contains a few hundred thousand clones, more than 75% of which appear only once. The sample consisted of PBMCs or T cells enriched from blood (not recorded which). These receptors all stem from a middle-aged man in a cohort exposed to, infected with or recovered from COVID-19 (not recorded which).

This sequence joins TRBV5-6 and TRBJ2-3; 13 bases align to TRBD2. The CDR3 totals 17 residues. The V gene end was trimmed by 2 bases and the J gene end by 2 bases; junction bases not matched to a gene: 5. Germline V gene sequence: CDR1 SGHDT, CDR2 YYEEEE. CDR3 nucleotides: TGTGCCAGCAGCTTACCGGGACTAGCGGGAACCACAGATACGCAGTATTTT. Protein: CASSLPGLAGTTDTQYF.

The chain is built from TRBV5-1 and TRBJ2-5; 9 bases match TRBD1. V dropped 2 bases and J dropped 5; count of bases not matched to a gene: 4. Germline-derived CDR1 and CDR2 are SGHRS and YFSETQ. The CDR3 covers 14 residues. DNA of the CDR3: TGCGCCAGCAGCTTCACAGGGGGCAGGGAGACCCAGTACTTC. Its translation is CASSFTGGRETQYF. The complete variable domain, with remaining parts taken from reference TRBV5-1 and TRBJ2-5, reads KAGVTQTPRYLIKTRGQQVTLSCSPISGHRSVSWYQQTPGQGLQFLFEYFSETQRNKGNFPGRFSGRQFSNSRSEMNVSTLELGDSALYLCASSFTGGRETQYFGPGTRLLVL.

For the CDR3, the DNA is TGTGCCAGCAGCTCAAACAATCAGCCCCAGCATTTT. Translated, it gives CASSSNNQPQHF. This chain connects TRBV11-2 to TRBJ1-5; D ambiguous. V was shortened by 4 bases and J by 3 bases, with 4 bases between the two germline ends. Germline-derived CDR1 and CDR2 are SGHAT and FQNNGV. The CDR3 totals 12 residues.

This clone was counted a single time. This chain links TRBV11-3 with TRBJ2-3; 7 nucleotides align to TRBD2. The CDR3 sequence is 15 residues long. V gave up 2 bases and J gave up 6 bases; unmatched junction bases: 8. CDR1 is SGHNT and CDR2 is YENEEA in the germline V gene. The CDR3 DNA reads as TGTGCCAGCAGCTTATCTAGCGGTCCATTGGATACGCAGTATTTT. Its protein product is CASSLSSGPLDTQYF.

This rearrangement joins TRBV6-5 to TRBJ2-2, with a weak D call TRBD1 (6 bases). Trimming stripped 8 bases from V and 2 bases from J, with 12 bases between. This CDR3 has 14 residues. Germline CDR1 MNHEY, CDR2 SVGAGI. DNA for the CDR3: TGTGCCAGCTCGTTGGACAGAAACACCGGGGAGCTGTTTTTT. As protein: CASSLDRNTGELFF.

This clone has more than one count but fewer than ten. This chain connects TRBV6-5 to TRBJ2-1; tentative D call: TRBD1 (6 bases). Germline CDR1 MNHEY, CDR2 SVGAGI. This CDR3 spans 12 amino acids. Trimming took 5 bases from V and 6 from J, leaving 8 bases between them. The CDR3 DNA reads TGTGCCAGCAGTAAACAGGGCAATGAGCAGTTCTTC. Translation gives CASSKQGNEQFF.

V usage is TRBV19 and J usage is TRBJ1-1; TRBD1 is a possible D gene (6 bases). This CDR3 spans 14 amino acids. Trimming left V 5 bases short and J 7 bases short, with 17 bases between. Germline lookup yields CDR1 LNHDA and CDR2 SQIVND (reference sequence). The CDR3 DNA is TGTGCCAGTAGTGCCTACAGTCTACAGGGTGAAGCTTTCTTT. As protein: CASSAYSLQGEAFF.

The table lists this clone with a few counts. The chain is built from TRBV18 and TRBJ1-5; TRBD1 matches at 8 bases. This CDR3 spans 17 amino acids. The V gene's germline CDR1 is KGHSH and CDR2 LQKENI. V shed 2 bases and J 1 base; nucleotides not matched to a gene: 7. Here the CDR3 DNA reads TGTGCCAGCTCACCAGTTCCAGGGGGCGTGAGCAATCAGCCCCAGCATTTT. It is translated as CASSPVPGGVSNQPQHF.

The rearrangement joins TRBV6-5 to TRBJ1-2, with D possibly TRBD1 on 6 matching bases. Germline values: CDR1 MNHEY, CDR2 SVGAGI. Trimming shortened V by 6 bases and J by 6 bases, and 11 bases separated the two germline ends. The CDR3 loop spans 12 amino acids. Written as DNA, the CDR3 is TGTGCCAGCAGGGGGGGGCTTGATGGCTACACCTTC. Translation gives CASRGGLDGYTF.

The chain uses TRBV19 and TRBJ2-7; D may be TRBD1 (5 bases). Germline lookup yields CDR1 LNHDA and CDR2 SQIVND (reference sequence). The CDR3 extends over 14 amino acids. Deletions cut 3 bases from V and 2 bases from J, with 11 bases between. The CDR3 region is CASSISRATYEQYF. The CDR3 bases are TGTGCCAGTAGTATTTCCAGGGCAACCTACGAGCAGTACTTC.

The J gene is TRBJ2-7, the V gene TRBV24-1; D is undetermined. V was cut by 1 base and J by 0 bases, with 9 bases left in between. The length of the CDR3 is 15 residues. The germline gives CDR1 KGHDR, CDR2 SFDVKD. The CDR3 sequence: CATSDFGRNSYEQYF. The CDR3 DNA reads TGTGCCACCAGTGATTTCGGCAGGAACTCCTACGAGCAGTACTTC.

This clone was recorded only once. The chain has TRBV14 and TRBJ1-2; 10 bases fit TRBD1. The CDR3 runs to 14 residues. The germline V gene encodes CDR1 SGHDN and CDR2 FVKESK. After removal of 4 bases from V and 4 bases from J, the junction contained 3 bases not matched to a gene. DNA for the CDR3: TGTGCCAGCAGCCGGGACAGGGGCGGCTATGGCTACACCTTC. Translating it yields CASSRDRGGYGYTF.

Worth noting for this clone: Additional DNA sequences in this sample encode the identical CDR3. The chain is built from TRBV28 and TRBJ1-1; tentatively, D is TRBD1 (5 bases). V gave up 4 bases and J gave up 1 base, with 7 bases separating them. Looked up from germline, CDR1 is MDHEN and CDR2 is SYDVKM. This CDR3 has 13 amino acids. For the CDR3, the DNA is TGTGCCAGCAGTTCCGGACAGAACACTGAAGCTTTCTTT. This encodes CASSSGQNTEAFF. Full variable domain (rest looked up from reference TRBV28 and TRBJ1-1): DVKVTQSSRYLVKRTGEKVFLECVQDMDHENMFWYRQDPGLGLRLIYFSYDVKMKEKGDIPEGYSVSREKKERFSLILESASTNQTSMYLCASSSGQNTEAFFGQGTRLTVV.

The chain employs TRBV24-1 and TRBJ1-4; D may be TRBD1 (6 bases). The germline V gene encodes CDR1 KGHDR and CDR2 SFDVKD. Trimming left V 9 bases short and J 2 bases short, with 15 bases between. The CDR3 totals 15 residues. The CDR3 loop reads CATATGSGTNEKLFF. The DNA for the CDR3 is TGTGCCACCGCAACAGGGTCGGGGACTAATGAAAAACTGTTTTTT.

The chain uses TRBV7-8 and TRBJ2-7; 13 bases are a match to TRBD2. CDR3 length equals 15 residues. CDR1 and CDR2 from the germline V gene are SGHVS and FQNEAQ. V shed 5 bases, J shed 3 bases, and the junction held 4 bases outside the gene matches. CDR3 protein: CASSQRTSGSYEQYF. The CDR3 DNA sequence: TGTGCCAGCAGCCAACGGACTAGCGGGAGCTACGAGCAGTACTTC.